This paragraph reports one T cell receptor beta chain. What it recognizes is unknown. The sample comes from a study of cytomegalovirus exposure and HLA in healthy donors. Study in general: An early data release held tens of millions of unique TCRs from HLA-typed donors. Findings and caveats of the study: TCR beta V segments were, for the most part, productive about 87% or about 30% of the time in an earlier analysis.

The PCR ran on 60 Vbeta and 13 Jbeta primers. Clones were read by immunoSEQ multiplex PCR, and TCRdb kept only the in-frame ones, dropping some. This sample has fewer than 200,000 clones, with around 78% found just once. V gave up 2 bases and J gave up 7 bases; unmatched junction bases: 2. CDR1 is KGHSH, CDR2 LQKENI, per germline. The CDR3 contains 15 residues. The chain uses TRBV18 and TRBJ2-1; 13 bases match TRBD2. The sequencing input was PBMCs. This TCR came from a female donor in good health and CMV-seronegative. The CDR3 DNA reads as TGTGCCAGCTCACCAGAGGGACTAGCGGGGAATGAGCAGTTCTTC. Encoded protein: CASSPEGLAGNEQFF.